Listed here is a single T cell receptor beta chain. The source of the sample is a study of blood T cell repertoires in COVID-19. Germline lookup yields CDR1 SGHRS and CDR2 YFSETQ. The CDR3 contains 13 residues. The V end lost 6 bases, the J end lost 4 bases, and 13 bases lay between the germline ends. The protocol was immunoSEQ multiplex PCR, while the TCRdb copy is restricted to in-frame clones and leaves out a portion. The sample shows just over 350,000 clones, less than 90% of them seen only once. The source material was PBMCs or T cells enriched from blood (not recorded which). The J gene is TRBJ1-2, the V gene TRBV5-1, with D perhaps matching TRBD1 (5 bases). The origin of this receptor is a woman in her twenties or thirties who had recovered from COVID-19. CDR3 in amino acids: CASTQDTPYGYTF. The DNA of the CDR3 is TGCGCCAGCACCCAGGACACCCCCTATGGCTACACCTTC. Complete variable domain (other parts from reference TRBV5-1 and TRBJ1-2): KAGVTQTPRYLIKTRGQQVTLSCSPISGHRSVSWYQQTPGQGLQFLFEYFSETQRNKGNFPGRFSGRQFSNSRSEMNVSTLELGDSALYLCASTQDTPYGYTFGSGTRLTVV.